A selection of T cell receptor beta chains follows, all from one sample in a study of control samples from healthy donors and cancer patients. The repertoire was sequenced with immunoSEQ multiplex PCR; TCRdb's copy has only in-frame clones and lacks some. The sample lists 85,000 to 90,000 clones, roughly nine tenths occurring once. The sample taken for sequencing was PBMCs. The receptors here all came from a woman in her 50s with colorectal cancer. CDR3s include the opening cysteine and the closing phenylalanine or tryptophan. Fields, in order: CDR3 length, clone size, D gene, V gene, J gene, CDR3 DNA, CDR3 protein. A D gene is named only where the DNA matches it firmly. Not every row has a clone size; where given, it reads once, few, many or a size class.

cdr3_length: 13; clone_size: .; d_call: .; v_call: TRBV6-4; j_call: TRBJ2-2; cdr3_nt: TGTGCCAGCCACTCAGGCGACACCGGGGAGCTGTTTTTT; cdr3_aa: CASHSGDTGELFF
cdr3_length: 13; clone_size: .; d_call: .; v_call: TRBV12-3/TRBV12-4; j_call: TRBJ1-5; cdr3_nt: TGTGCCAGCAGTACCCGGGAGCATCAGCCCCAGCATTTT; cdr3_aa: CASSTREHQPQHF
cdr3_length: 15; clone_size: .; d_call: .; v_call: TRBV5-6; j_call: TRBJ1-2; cdr3_nt: TGTGCCAGCAGCCTGGAGGGGCCCCATAACTATGGCTACACCTTC; cdr3_aa: CASSLEGPHNYGYTF
cdr3_length: 15; clone_size: .; d_call: .; v_call: TRBV7-2; j_call: TRBJ1-3; cdr3_nt: TGTGCCAGCAGCCCCGGGTCCAGCCGGGGAAACACCATATATTTT; cdr3_aa: CASSPGSSRGNTIYF
cdr3_length: 16; clone_size: .; d_call: .; v_call: TRBV10-2; j_call: TRBJ2-1; cdr3_nt: TGCGCCAGCAGTGAGAGGTTGCGAGTGGGGTGGAATGAGCAGTTCTTC; cdr3_aa: CASSERLRVGWNEQFF
cdr3_length: 15; clone_size: .; d_call: .; v_call: TRBV7-9; j_call: TRBJ2-3; cdr3_nt: TGTGCCAGCAGTAGAGGGGAAGATAACACAGATACGCAGTATTTT; cdr3_aa: CASSRGEDNTDTQYF
cdr3_length: 18; clone_size: few; d_call: TRBD2; v_call: TRBV7-2; j_call: TRBJ2-1; cdr3_nt: TGTGCCAGCAGCTTAGGCCCCCCGGGACTAGGGTCCTACAATGAGCAGTTCTTC; cdr3_aa: CASSLGPPGLGSYNEQFF
cdr3_length: 15; clone_size: .; d_call: .; v_call: TRBV5-1; j_call: TRBJ2-2; cdr3_nt: TGCGCCAGCAGCCCGAAGTTGGGGAACACCGGGGAGCTGTTTTTT; cdr3_aa: CASSPKLGNTGELFF
cdr3_length: 14; clone_size: .; d_call: .; v_call: TRBV5-1; j_call: TRBJ1-1; cdr3_nt: TGCGCCAGCAGCTCCTTATACAGGGACACTGAAGCTTTCTTT; cdr3_aa: CASSSLYRDTEAFF
cdr3_length: 12; clone_size: .; d_call: .; v_call: TRBV29-1; j_call: TRBJ2-3; cdr3_nt: TGCAGCGTTCGTCCCGGGGCAGATACGCAGTATTTT; cdr3_aa: CSVRPGADTQYF
cdr3_length: 13; clone_size: .; d_call: .; v_call: TRBV12-3/TRBV12-4; j_call: TRBJ2-5; cdr3_nt: TGTGCCAGCAGTTTAGGCGCCTTAGAGACCCAGTACTTC; cdr3_aa: CASSLGALETQYF
cdr3_length: 15; clone_size: .; d_call: TRBD2; v_call: TRBV5-1; j_call: TRBJ2-5; cdr3_nt: TGCGCCAGCAGCTTGAGTGCTCTAGCGGAAGAGACCCAGTACTTC; cdr3_aa: CASSLSALAEETQYF
cdr3_length: 14; clone_size: .; d_call: .; v_call: TRBV5-1; j_call: TRBJ1-1; cdr3_nt: TGCGCCAGCAGCAGGGGTCTGGGGAACACTGAAGCTTTCTTT; cdr3_aa: CASSRGLGNTEAFF
cdr3_length: 12; clone_size: .; d_call: TRBD1; v_call: TRBV30; j_call: TRBJ1-6; cdr3_nt: TGTGCCTTAGACAGGGCAAATTCACCCCTCCACTTT; cdr3_aa: CALDRANSPLHF
cdr3_length: 15; clone_size: .; d_call: .; v_call: TRBV10-2; j_call: TRBJ1-1; cdr3_nt: TGCGCCAGCAGTGTGACAGCCACAGGAGACACTGAAGCTTTCTTT; cdr3_aa: CASSVTATGDTEAFF
cdr3_length: 13; clone_size: .; d_call: .; v_call: TRBV10-3; j_call: TRBJ1-2; cdr3_nt: TGTGCCATCAGTGTGTCAGATAGGTATGGCTACACCTTC; cdr3_aa: CAISVSDRYGYTF
cdr3_length: 20; clone_size: .; d_call: .; v_call: TRBV30; j_call: TRBJ1-1; cdr3_nt: TGTGCCTGGAGTGTTCGTGCCATGTTTACAGGGACACTACTAGACACTGAAGCTTTCTTT; cdr3_aa: CAWSVRAMFTGTLLDTEAFF
cdr3_length: 16; clone_size: .; d_call: .; v_call: TRBV10-2; j_call: TRBJ2-1; cdr3_nt: TGCGCCAGCAGTGAGTCTGCGCACTACTACTACAATGAGCAGTTCTTC; cdr3_aa: CASSESAHYYYNEQFF
cdr3_length: 14; clone_size: once; d_call: .; v_call: TRBV7-2; j_call: TRBJ2-5; cdr3_nt: TGTGCCAGCAGCTCCCGGGGGTTGGGGGAGACCCAGTACTTC; cdr3_aa: CASSSRGLGETQYF
cdr3_length: 15; clone_size: .; d_call: .; v_call: TRBV9; j_call: TRBJ2-3; cdr3_nt: TGTGCCAGCAGCGTAGGAACAGGGCGGGCAGATACGCAGTATTTT; cdr3_aa: CASSVGTGRADTQYF
cdr3_length: 14; clone_size: .; d_call: .; v_call: TRBV19; j_call: TRBJ2-1; cdr3_nt: TGTGCCAGTAGTATTGGTCAGGCCTACAATGAGCAGTTCTTC; cdr3_aa: CASSIGQAYNEQFF
cdr3_length: 15; clone_size: .; d_call: TRBD2; v_call: TRBV7-2; j_call: TRBJ2-1; cdr3_nt: TGTGCCAGCAGCGGTAGCGGGGGGGCCTACAATGAGCAGTTCTTC; cdr3_aa: CASSGSGGAYNEQFF
cdr3_length: 15; clone_size: .; d_call: TRBD1; v_call: TRBV18; j_call: TRBJ1-2; cdr3_nt: TGTGCCAGCTCACCAAGGGGACAGAGTAACTATGGCTACACCTTC; cdr3_aa: CASSPRGQSNYGYTF
cdr3_length: 12; clone_size: .; d_call: TRBD1; v_call: TRBV6-2/TRBV6-3; j_call: TRBJ2-1; cdr3_nt: TGTGCCAGCAGTAGGGACAGGCCCCAGCAGTTCTTC; cdr3_aa: CASSRDRPQQFF
cdr3_length: 16; clone_size: .; d_call: .; v_call: TRBV4-3; j_call: TRBJ1-6; cdr3_nt: TGCGCCAGCAGCCAAGATATCTCAGACTATAATTCACCCCTCCACTTT; cdr3_aa: CASSQDISDYNSPLHF
cdr3_length: 14; clone_size: .; d_call: TRBD2; v_call: TRBV7-9; j_call: TRBJ2-1; cdr3_nt: TGTGCCAGCAGCACCGGGGGGGGCTACAATGAGCAGTTCTTC; cdr3_aa: CASSTGGGYNEQFF
cdr3_length: 17; clone_size: .; d_call: .; v_call: TRBV7-2; j_call: TRBJ1-1; cdr3_nt: TGTGCCAGCAGCCCAAACGGGGGAGTCCAACTTGGGACTGAAGCTTTCTTT; cdr3_aa: CASSPNGGVQLGTEAFF
cdr3_length: 15; clone_size: .; d_call: .; v_call: TRBV5-6; j_call: TRBJ2-1; cdr3_nt: TGTGCCAGCACCAGGAGGGAGGCTAATCGCAATGAGCAGTTCTTC; cdr3_aa: CASTRREANRNEQFF
cdr3_length: 15; clone_size: .; d_call: TRBD1; v_call: TRBV7-3; j_call: TRBJ2-2; cdr3_nt: TGTGCCAGCAGCCTACAGGGGGCAGGAACCGGGGAGCTGTTTTTT; cdr3_aa: CASSLQGAGTGELFF
cdr3_length: 13; clone_size: .; d_call: .; v_call: TRBV27; j_call: TRBJ2-1; cdr3_nt: TGTGCCAGCAGTTTAAATCTCGGCGGTGAGCAGTTCTTC; cdr3_aa: CASSLNLGGEQFF
cdr3_length: 18; clone_size: .; d_call: .; v_call: TRBV9; j_call: TRBJ1-3; cdr3_nt: TGTGCCAGCAGCGTAGCTTCGGATAGGGATGCCCCTGGAAACACCATATATTTT; cdr3_aa: CASSVASDRDAPGNTIYF
cdr3_length: 13; clone_size: once; d_call: .; v_call: TRBV19; j_call: TRBJ1-2; cdr3_nt: TGTGCCAGTAGTCGTGAGGGGAACTATGGCTACACCTTC; cdr3_aa: CASSREGNYGYTF
cdr3_length: 18; clone_size: .; d_call: TRBD1; v_call: TRBV5-6; j_call: TRBJ1-2; cdr3_nt: TGTGCCAGCAGCTTGGCGGACAGGGGGGCGCAGCTTAACTATGGCTACACCTTC; cdr3_aa: CASSLADRGAQLNYGYTF
cdr3_length: 14; clone_size: .; d_call: .; v_call: TRBV6-5; j_call: TRBJ1-2; cdr3_nt: TGTGCCAGCAGTTACTCGAGGGGCGGATATGGCTACACCTTC; cdr3_aa: CASSYSRGGYGYTF
cdr3_length: 12; clone_size: .; d_call: .; v_call: TRBV5-8; j_call: TRBJ1-2; cdr3_nt: TGTGCCAGCACCCTATCGGGCTATGGCTACACCTTC; cdr3_aa: CASTLSGYGYTF
cdr3_length: 16; clone_size: .; d_call: TRBD1; v_call: TRBV5-1; j_call: TRBJ2-1; cdr3_nt: TGCGCCAGCAGCTTGGGGACAGGGGGTTCCTACAATGAGCAGTTCTTC; cdr3_aa: CASSLGTGGSYNEQFF
cdr3_length: 14; clone_size: .; d_call: TRBD1; v_call: TRBV19; j_call: TRBJ1-6; cdr3_nt: TGTGCCAGTAGCGACAGGGGGAGTAATTCACCCCTCCACTTT; cdr3_aa: CASSDRGSNSPLHF
cdr3_length: 15; clone_size: .; d_call: .; v_call: TRBV6-1; j_call: TRBJ1-5; cdr3_nt: TGTGCCAGCAGTGATCGGTTAGGGGGGGCTCAGCCCCAGCATTTT; cdr3_aa: CASSDRLGGAQPQHF
cdr3_length: 15; clone_size: .; d_call: .; v_call: TRBV7-2; j_call: TRBJ1-6; cdr3_nt: TGTGCCAGCAGCTTAGACTTGGGCAGGAATTCACCCCTCCACTTT; cdr3_aa: CASSLDLGRNSPLHF
cdr3_length: 12; clone_size: .; d_call: .; v_call: TRBV6-6; j_call: TRBJ1-2; cdr3_nt: TGTGCCAGCAGTTACCCCATCTATGGCTACACCTTC; cdr3_aa: CASSYPIYGYTF
cdr3_length: 13; clone_size: .; d_call: TRBD1; v_call: TRBV7-2; j_call: TRBJ2-2; cdr3_nt: TGTGCCAGCAGCCCGACAGGGACCGGGGAGCTGTTTTTT; cdr3_aa: CASSPTGTGELFF